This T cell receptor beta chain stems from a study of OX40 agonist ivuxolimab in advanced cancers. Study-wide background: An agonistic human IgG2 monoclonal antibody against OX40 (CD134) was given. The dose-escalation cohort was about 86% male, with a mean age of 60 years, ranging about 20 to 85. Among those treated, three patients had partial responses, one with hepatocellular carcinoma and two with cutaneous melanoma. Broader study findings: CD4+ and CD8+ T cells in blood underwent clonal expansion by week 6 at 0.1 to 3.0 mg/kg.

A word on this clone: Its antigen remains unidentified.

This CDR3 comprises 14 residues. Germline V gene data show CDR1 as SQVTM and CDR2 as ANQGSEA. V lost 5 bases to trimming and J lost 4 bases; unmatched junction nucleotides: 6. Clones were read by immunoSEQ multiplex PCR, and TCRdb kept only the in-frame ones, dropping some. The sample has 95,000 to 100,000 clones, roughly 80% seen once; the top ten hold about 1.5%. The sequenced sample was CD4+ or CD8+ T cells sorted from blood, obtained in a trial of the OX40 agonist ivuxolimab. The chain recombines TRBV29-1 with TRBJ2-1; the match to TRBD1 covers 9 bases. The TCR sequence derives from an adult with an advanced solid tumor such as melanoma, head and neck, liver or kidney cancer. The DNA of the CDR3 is TGCAGCGTTCTCGGGACAGGGTGGTACAATGAGCAGTTCTTC. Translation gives CSVLGTGWYNEQFF.